Below are 21 T cell receptor beta chains sequenced from a single sample in a study of cytomegalovirus exposure and HLA in healthy donors. The PCR had 60 Vbeta and 13 Jbeta primers. The data were produced by immunoSEQ multiplex PCR, yet TCRdb's version contains in-frame clones alone and is incomplete. The sample includes about 200,000 clones, around 82% of them seen just once. Sequencing was performed on PBMCs. Every receptor here comes from a young man in good health and CMV-seronegative.

The chain joins TRBV27 to TRBJ2-2; 10 bases fit TRBD1. CDR1 MNHEY and CDR2 SMNVEV come from the germline V gene (reference sequence). With 3 bases clipped from V and 1 base from J, the junction kept 5 bases outside the gene matches. The CDR3 contains 17 residues. The CDR3 loop reads CASSFSGTGVNTGELFF. The DNA of the CDR3 is TGTGCCAGCAGTTTCTCGGGGACAGGGGTGAACACCGGGGAGCTGTTTTTT.

This chain links TRBV5-6 with TRBJ1-4; 8 bases match TRBD1. V trimming: 7 bases; J trimming: 6 bases; junction bases outside the gene matches: 8. Germline CDR1 SGHDT, CDR2 YYEEEE. CDR3 length: 14 residues. The CDR3 DNA sequence: TGTGCCAGCGAATTGACAGGGGTAGATGAAAAACTGTTTTTT. Protein product: CASELTGVDEKLFF. The whole variable domain, remainder taken from reference TRBV5-6 and TRBJ1-4, is DAGVTQSPTHLIKTRGQQVTLRCSPKSGHDTVSWYQQALGQGPQFIFQYYEEEERQRGNFPDRFSGHQFPNYSSELNVNALLLGDSALYLCASELTGVDEKLFFGSGTQLSVL.

This rearrangement joins TRBV9 to TRBJ1-6; D remains ambiguous. Trimming left V 2 bases short and J 5 bases short, with 8 bases between. CDR3 length: 14 amino acids. CDR1 is SGDLS, CDR2 YYNGEE, per germline. Here the CDR3 reads CASSVRDNNSPLHF. The CDR3 DNA reads as TGTGCCAGCAGCGTCCGGGATAATAATTCACCCCTCCACTTT.

The rearrangement links TRBV23-1 to TRBJ1-4; 10 positions agree with TRBD1. TRBV23-1 belongs to the ORF category, with a function that is uncertain. With V trimmed by 3 bases and J by 5 bases, 9 bases remained unmatched. CDR3 length equals 17 residues. The CDR3 here is CASSQRNPGQGNEKLFF. The CDR3 coding sequence is TGCGCCAGCAGTCAGAGGAACCCGGGACAGGGGAATGAAAAACTGTTTTTT.

In nucleotides, the CDR3 is TGTGCCACGTCACAGGGTAGGGTCGAAAATGAAAAACTGTTTTTT. As protein: CATSQGRVENEKLFF. The V gene is TRBV27, the J gene TRBJ1-4; a weak D match, TRBD1 (6 bases). Germline values: CDR1 MNHEY, CDR2 SMNVEV (reference sequence). The ends were cut back, 10 bases at V and 5 bases at J, with 20 bases in the middle. CDR3 length: 15 amino acids.

The J gene is TRBJ2-1, the V gene TRBV7-2; the D gene is possibly TRBD1 (5 bases). The germline V gene encodes CDR1 SGHTA and CDR2 FQGNSA. The CDR3 has 16 residues. Trimming removed 1 base at V and 2 bases at J, with 12 bases between. The CDR3 region has the DNA TGTGCCAGCAGCTTAGGGTCGGCAGGGACCTACAATGAGCAGTTCTTC. Translating it yields CASSLGSAGTYNEQFF.

The chain combines TRBV5-4 with TRBJ2-2; TRBD1 agrees at 8 bases. In germline, CDR1 is SGHNT, CDR2 YYREEE (reference sequence). CDR3 size: 18 residues. Trimming cost V 0 bases and J 0 bases; bases outside gene matches: 7. In DNA form, the CDR3 reads TGTGCCAGCAGCTTGGTCAGGGGGCGGACCCCGAACACCGGGGAGCTGTTTTTT. The encoded protein is CASSLVRGRTPNTGELFF.

This sequence joins TRBV6-4 and TRBJ2-1, with D unresolved. Germline assignment: CDR1 MRHNA and CDR2 SNTAGT. The CDR3 totals 13 residues. V gave up 5 bases and J gave up 2 bases, with 7 bases separating them. The CDR3 region is CASSRGAYNEQFF. The CDR3 bases are TGTGCCAGCAGTAGAGGAGCCTACAATGAGCAGTTCTTC.

J is TRBJ2-7 and V is TRBV2; D may be TRBD1 (5 bases). Deletions cut 0 bases from V and 5 bases from J, with 26 bases between. The germline V gene has CDR1 SNHLY and CDR2 FYNNEI. This CDR3 is 19 amino acids long. CDR3: CASSEAPWAGRQTVHEQYF. The DNA of the CDR3 is TGTGCCAGCAGTGAAGCGCCATGGGCAGGGCGGCAGACTGTACACGAGCAGTACTTC.

This sequence joins TRBV10-3 and TRBJ1-2; TRBD1 matches at 9 bases. This CDR3 is 12 amino acids long. With 7 bases clipped from V and 8 bases from J, the junction kept 5 bases outside the gene matches. In germline, CDR1 is ENHRY, CDR2 SYGVKD. CDR3: CAITATGGGYTF. The CDR3 coding sequence is TGTGCCATCACCGCGACAGGGGGGGGCTACACCTTC.

This clone was observed once. This sequence joins TRBV6-6 and TRBJ2-5, with D perhaps TRBD2 (5 bases). The J call may be in error: the DNA end matches TRBJ2-7 better. The CDR3 has 15 residues. The germline CDR1 and CDR2 sequences are MNHNY and SVGAGI (reference sequence). The CDR3 spells CASRPASNPHYEQYF. The CDR3 region has the DNA TGTGCCAGCAGGCCCGCTAGCAATCCCCATTACGAGCAGTACTTC.

V usage is TRBV29-1 and J usage is TRBJ2-7, with D perhaps TRBD1 (7 bases). V was shortened by 0 bases and J by 3 bases, with 18 bases between the two germline ends. The CDR3 is 16 residues long. Germline CDR1 and CDR2: SQVTM and ANQGSEA. CDR3 loop: CSVEDRFRGRIYEQYF. The CDR3 DNA reads TGCAGCGTTGAAGATCGGTTCAGGGGGAGGATCTACGAGCAGTACTTC.

The V call is TRBV11-2, the J call TRBJ2-7; D ambiguous. V lost 3 bases and J 1 base, leaving 7 bases between the germline ends. The germline gives CDR1 SGHAT, CDR2 FQNNGV. There are 13 residues in the CDR3. The CDR3 nucleotides are TGTGCCAGCAGCTTGGGCAGGTCCTACGAGCAGTACTTC. This codes for CASSLGRSYEQYF.

The chain recombines TRBV7-2 with TRBJ2-3, with D perhaps TRBD2 (5 bases). V gave up 3 bases and J gave up 5 bases, with 21 bases separating them. Germline V lookup: CDR1 SGHTA, CDR2 FQGNSA. The CDR3 has 17 residues. The CDR3 loop is CASSFPGRHGVEDTQYF. CDR3 in DNA: TGTGCCAGCAGCTTCCCGGGCCGACACGGGGTGGAAGATACGCAGTATTTT.

The chain couples TRBV19 to TRBJ2-7; D is possibly TRBD1 (6 bases). Deletions cut 5 bases from V and 4 bases from J, with 18 bases between. The CDR3 totals 15 residues. In germline, CDR1 is LNHDA, CDR2 SQIVND (reference sequence). Here the CDR3 reads CASSPMGTQGYEQYF. The CDR3 bases are TGTGCCAGTAGTCCGATGGGGACACAAGGGTACGAGCAGTACTTC.

This chain joins TRBV7-3 and TRBJ2-1; possibly TRBD1 for D (7 bases). V dropped 3 bases and J dropped 5 bases, with 17 bases sitting between them. The CDR3 is 16 residues long. Germline V lookup: CDR1 SGHTA, CDR2 FQGTGA. The CDR3 here is CASSLTRQGGNNEQFF. CDR3 coding DNA: TGTGCCAGCAGCTTGACTAGACAGGGCGGGAACAATGAGCAGTTCTTC.

The rearrangement uses TRBV23-1 and TRBJ2-3; no clear D. TRBV23-1 is an ORF, with its function uncertain. The CDR3 runs to 19 residues. The V and J ends lost 3 bases and 0 bases respectively, with 22 bases between them. The CDR3 DNA sequence: TGCGCCAGCAGTCATCAACAGATAACAGATAACACTAGCACAGATACGCAGTATTTT. Its protein product is CASSHQQITDNTSTDTQYF.

The chain combines TRBV7-3 with TRBJ2-5; 13 bases are shared with TRBD2. The J call may be wrong; the DNA end is better matched by TRBJ2-7. The V gene's germline CDR1 is SGHTA and CDR2 FQGTGA. The CDR3 is 19 amino acids. CDR3 region: CASSLGKGGTSGTIYEQYF. The CDR3 DNA reads TGTGCCAGCAGCCTAGGTAAGGGGGGGACTAGCGGGACTATCTACGAGCAGTACTTC.

The chain has TRBV27 and TRBJ1-5, with a possible D match to TRBD1 (6 bases). The CDR3 consists of 15 residues. The germline gives CDR1 MNHEY, CDR2 SMNVEV (reference sequence). V lost 3 bases, J lost 7 bases, and 16 bases lay in between. This chain's CDR3 is CASSLVGRGRQPQHF. The CDR3 nucleotides read TGTGCCAGCAGTTTGGTGGGCAGGGGAAGGCAGCCCCAGCATTTT.

The chain links TRBV28 to TRBJ2-7; TRBD1 agrees at 9 bases. Germline assignment: CDR1 MDHEN and CDR2 SYDVKM. The J segment lost 3 bases and the V segment lost 7 bases, leaving 7 bases of the junction unmatched. The CDR3 runs 14 residues. CDR3 nucleotide sequence: TGTGCCAGCATCCCCGGGACAGGGTACTACGAGCAGTACTTC. This codes for CASIPGTGYYEQYF.

The J gene is TRBJ1-1, the V gene TRBV6-6, with TRBD1 matching 9 bases. Per the germline V gene, CDR1 is MNHNY and CDR2 is SVGAGI (reference sequence). The CDR3 runs 11 residues. V lost 7 bases to trimming and J lost 9 bases; unmatched junction nucleotides: 3. The CDR3 reads CASTGQGKAFF. CDR3 DNA: TGTGCCAGCACTGGACAGGGGAAAGCTTTCTTT.